The 7 T cell receptor beta chains below all came from one sample that was sequenced in a study of blood T cells in healthy people across ages. For the second PCR, which ran for roughly 7 to 11 cycles, a sample-barcoded 5' primer and a J-beta primer mix were used. TCRdb reprocessed the 5' RACE reads with MiXCR, giving one entry per CDR3 protein. The sample records 700,000 or so distinct CDR3 sequences, over 40% being singletons. Sequencing was performed on blood. These receptors originate from a man older than 75 in good health.

Comments on this clonotype: This may stem from a read error, because a much larger clone lies one nucleotide away. The V call is TRBV7-2, the J call TRBJ2-1, with 8 positions matching TRBD2. The CDR3 length is 17 residues. Germline loops: CDR1 SGHTA, CDR2 FQGNSA. Trimming cost V 1 base and J 6 bases; bases outside gene matches: 11. The CDR3 protein is CASSLGIAGSFGNEQFF. The CDR3 DNA is TGTGCCAGCAGCTTAGGAATAGCGGGAAGTTTTGGCAATGAGCAGTTCTTC.

This clonotype was picked up a small number of times. The chain combines TRBV28 with TRBJ2-3, with 12 bases aligning to TRBD2. Germline CDR1 MDHEN, CDR2 SYDVKM. The CDR3 is made up of 15 amino acids. J was trimmed by 6 bases and V by 7 bases; bases with no gene match: 8. The CDR3 nucleotides are TGTGCCAGCACTCCCCAGGGACTAGCGGGCGATACGCAGTATTTT. Translation: CASTPQGLAGDTQYF.

This clonotype has just a few counts. The chain has TRBV21-1 and TRBJ1-1. TRBV21-1 corresponds to a pseudogene. The CDR3 is 14 amino acids. The chain's CDR3 is CASSKGQWNTEAFF. CDR3 nucleotide sequence: TGTGCCAGCAGCAAAGGACAATGGAACACTGAAGCTTTCTTT.

This chain connects TRBV7-3 to TRBJ2-7; 9 bases align to TRBD2. The CDR3 has 15 amino acids. CDR1 and CDR2 from the germline V gene are SGHTA and FQGTGA. With 6 bases clipped from V and 3 bases from J, the junction kept 9 bases outside the gene matches. The CDR3 spells CASSFSGSGGYEQYF. The CDR3 bases are TGTGCCAGCAGTTTTAGCGGGAGTGGGGGCTACGAGCAGTACTTC.

This clonotype came up many times. The CDR3 sequence: CASSLVGGEQFF. The CDR3, as DNA: TGCGCCAGCAGCTTGGTTGGGGGAGAGCAGTTCTTC. The rearrangement joins TRBV5-1 to TRBJ2-1, with D perhaps matching TRBD1 or TRBD2 (5 bases each). Trimming cost V 0 bases and J 10 bases, with 8 bases left between them. The CDR3 is 12 amino acids. Germline CDR1 reads SGHRS; CDR2 reads YFSETQ.

This chain links TRBV5-1 with TRBJ2-7, with 14 bases fitting TRBD2. This CDR3 comprises 16 residues. V lost 3 bases and J lost 6; bases outside the gene matches: 8. Germline CDR1 reads SGHRS; CDR2 reads YFSETQ. The CDR3 nucleotides read TGCGCCAGCAGCTATGCCGGGACTAGCGGGAGCGTCGAGCAGTACTTC. This sequence encodes CASSYAGTSGSVEQYF. The whole variable domain, remainder taken from reference TRBV5-1 and TRBJ2-7, is KAGVTQTPRYLIKTRGQQVTLSCSPISGHRSVSWYQQTPGQGLQFLFEYFSETQRNKGNFPGRFSGRQFSNSRSEMNVSTLELGDSALYLCASSYAGTSGSVEQYFGPGTRLTVT.

The chain employs TRBV9 and TRBJ2-3; a possible D gene is TRBD2 (6 bases). In germline, CDR1 is SGDLS, CDR2 YYNGEE. The V and J ends lost 0 bases and 8 bases respectively, with 19 bases between them. This CDR3 is 16 amino acids long. The CDR3 spells CASSVEASVDTGTQYF. CDR3 bases: TGTGCCAGCAGCGTAGAGGCTAGCGTGGATACGGGTACGCAGTATTTT.